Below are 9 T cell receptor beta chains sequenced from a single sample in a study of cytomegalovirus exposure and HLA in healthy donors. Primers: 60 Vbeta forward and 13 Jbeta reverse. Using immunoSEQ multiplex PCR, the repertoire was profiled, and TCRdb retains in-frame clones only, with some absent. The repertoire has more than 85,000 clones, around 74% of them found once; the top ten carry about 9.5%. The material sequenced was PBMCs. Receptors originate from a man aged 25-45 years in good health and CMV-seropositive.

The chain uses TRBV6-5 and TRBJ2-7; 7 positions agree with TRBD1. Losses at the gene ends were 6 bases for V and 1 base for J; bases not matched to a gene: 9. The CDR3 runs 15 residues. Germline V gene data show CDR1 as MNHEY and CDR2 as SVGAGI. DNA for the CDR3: TGTGCCAGCAGCCAGACAGGGCTCGGATCCTACGAGCAGTACTTC. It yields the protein CASSQTGLGSYEQYF.

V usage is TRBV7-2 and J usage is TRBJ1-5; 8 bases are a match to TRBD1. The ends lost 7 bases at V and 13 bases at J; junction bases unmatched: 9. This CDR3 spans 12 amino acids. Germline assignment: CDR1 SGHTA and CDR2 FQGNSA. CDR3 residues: CASTNRGGPQHF. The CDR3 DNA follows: TGTGCCAGCACCAACAGGGGGGGGCCACAGCATTTT.

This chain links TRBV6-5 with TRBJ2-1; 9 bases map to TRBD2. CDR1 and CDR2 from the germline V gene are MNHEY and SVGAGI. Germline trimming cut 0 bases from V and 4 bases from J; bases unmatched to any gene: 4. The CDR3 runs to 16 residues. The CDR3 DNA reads TGTGCCAGCAGTTACTCTTTAGCGGGGGCGTACAATGAGCAGTTCTTC. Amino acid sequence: CASSYSLAGAYNEQFF.

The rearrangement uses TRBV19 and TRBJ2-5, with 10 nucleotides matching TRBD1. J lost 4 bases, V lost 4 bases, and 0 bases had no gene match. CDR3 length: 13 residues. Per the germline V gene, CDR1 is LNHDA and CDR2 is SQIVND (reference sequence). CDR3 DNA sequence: TGTGCCAGTAGTAGGGACAGGGGAGAGACCCAGTACTTC. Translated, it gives CASSRDRGETQYF. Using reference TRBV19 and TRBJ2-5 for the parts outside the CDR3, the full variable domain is DGGITQSPKYLFRKEGQNVTLSCEQNLNHDAMYWYRQDPGQGLRLIYYSQIVNDFQKGDIAEGYSVSREKKESFPLTVTSAQKNPTAFYLCASSRDRGETQYFGPGTRLLVL.

The CDR3 sequence is CASSLAGGQGGTGELFF. The CDR3, as DNA: TGTGCCAGCAGCTTAGCGGGAGGACAGGGGGGAACCGGGGAGCTGTTTTTT. The V gene is TRBV7-6, the J gene TRBJ2-2; 10 bases agree with TRBD1. Trimming at V came to 0 bases and at J to 5 bases, leaving 6 bases not matched to a gene. The CDR3 has 17 residues. In germline, CDR1 is SGHVS, CDR2 FNYEAQ.

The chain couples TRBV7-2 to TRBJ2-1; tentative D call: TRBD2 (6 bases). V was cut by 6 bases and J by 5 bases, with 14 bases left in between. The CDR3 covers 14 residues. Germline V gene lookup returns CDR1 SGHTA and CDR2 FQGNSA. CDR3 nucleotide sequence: TGTGCCAGCAGGCAACAGTGGGGGGACAATGAGCAGTTCTTC. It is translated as CASRQQWGDNEQFF.

Written as DNA, the CDR3 is TGTGCCAGCAGCCCACAAAGGTCAGGACAGGGGTACACCTACGAGCAGTACTTC. Its translation: CASSPQRSGQGYTYEQYF. The V and J genes are TRBV7-2 and TRBJ2-7; 9 positions match TRBD1. Per germline, CDR1 SGHTA and CDR2 FQGNSA. The CDR3 covers 18 residues. V dropped 5 bases and J dropped 2; count of bases not matched to a gene: 16.

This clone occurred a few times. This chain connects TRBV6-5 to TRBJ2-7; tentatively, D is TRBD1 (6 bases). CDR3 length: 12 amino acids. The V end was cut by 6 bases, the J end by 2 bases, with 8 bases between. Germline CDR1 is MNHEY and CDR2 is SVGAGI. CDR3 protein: CASSTGTYEQYF. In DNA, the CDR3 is TGTGCCAGCAGCACAGGGACCTACGAGCAGTACTTC.

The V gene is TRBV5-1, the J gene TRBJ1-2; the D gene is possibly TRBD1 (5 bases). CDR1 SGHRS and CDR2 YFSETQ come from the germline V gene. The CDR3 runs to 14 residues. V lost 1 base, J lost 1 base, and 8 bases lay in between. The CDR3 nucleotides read TGCGCCAGCAGCTTGCCGGGGGTTAACTATGGCTACACCTTC. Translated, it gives CASSLPGVNYGYTF.